Listed here are 21 T cell receptor beta chains from one sample, sequenced in a study of blood T cell repertoires in COVID-19. The method was immunoSEQ multiplex PCR; TCRdb's version includes in-frame clones alone and lacks a portion of them. This table has 150,000 to 200,000 clones, over 75% appearing once. Input material: peripheral blood. The receptors stem from a man aged 45-60 years who had recovered from COVID-19.

This sequence joins TRBV20-1 and TRBJ2-1; 8 bases are shared with TRBD2. This CDR3 has 11 amino acids. The junction had 6 bases not matched to a gene; V was cut back by 5 bases and J by 12 bases. Per germline, CDR1 DFQATT and CDR2 SNEGSKA (reference sequence). CDR3 nucleotides: TGCAGTGCTCCCACTAGCGGCAGGCAGTTCTTC. This codes for CSAPTSGRQFF.

The chain is built from TRBV7-9 and TRBJ2-3, with TRBD1 as a possible D gene (5 bases). V lost 1 base, J lost 0 bases, and 8 bases lay in between. The germline gives CDR1 SEHNR, CDR2 FQNEAQ (reference sequence). The CDR3 sequence is 15 residues long. For the CDR3, the DNA is TGTGCCAGCAGCTTAGTTGCAGGGAGCACAGATACGCAGTATTTT. Amino acids: CASSLVAGSTDTQYF.

The chain carries TRBV19 and TRBJ2-3; tentative D call: TRBD1 (6 bases). The V end was cut by 6 bases, the J end by 0 bases, with 13 bases between. The CDR3 contains 15 residues. The V gene's germline CDR1 is LNHDA and CDR2 SQIVND (reference sequence). The CDR3 loop is CASSWTVFSTDTQYF. In DNA form, the CDR3 reads TGTGCCAGTAGCTGGACAGTCTTTAGCACAGATACGCAGTATTTT.

This sequence joins TRBV28 and TRBJ2-2, with TRBD2 as a possible D gene (6 bases). This CDR3 has 12 residues. Germline assignment: CDR1 MDHEN and CDR2 SYDVKM. The V and J ends lost 5 bases and 5 bases respectively, with 6 bases between them. The CDR3 reads CASSAGTGELFF. The CDR3 DNA follows: TGTGCCAGCAGTGCGGGGACCGGGGAGCTGTTTTTT. The full variable domain, completed using reference TRBV28 and TRBJ2-2, is DVKVTQSSRYLVKRTGEKVFLECVQDMDHENMFWYRQDPGLGLRLIYFSYDVKMKEKGDIPEGYSVSREKKERFSLILESASTNQTSMYLCASSAGTGELFFGEGSRLTVL.

The rearrangement uses TRBV19 and TRBJ2-3; perhaps TRBD2 as D (5 bases). V was clipped by 3 bases and J by 1 base, with 8 bases between them. This CDR3 has 14 residues. Germline loops: CDR1 LNHDA, CDR2 SQIVND (reference sequence). This CDR3 reads CASSISEGTDTQYF. CDR3 nucleotide sequence: TGTGCCAGTAGTATCTCGGAGGGCACAGATACGCAGTATTTT.

This rearrangement joins TRBV5-5 to TRBJ2-7, with D possibly TRBD1 on 6 matching bases. There are 14 residues in the CDR3. CDR1 is SGHKS, CDR2 YYEKEE, per germline (reference sequence). Trimming cost V 1 base and J 6 bases, with 14 bases left between them. The CDR3 reads CASSLLGTFGEQYF. In DNA, the CDR3 is TGTGCCAGCAGCTTGTTAGGGACATTCGGCGAGCAGTACTTC. The full variable domain, rest sourced from reference TRBV5-5 and TRBJ2-7, is DAGVTQSPTHLIKTRGQQVTLRCSPISGHKSVSWYQQVLGQGPQFIFQYYEKEERGRGNFPDRFSARQFPNYSSELNVNALLLGDSALYLCASSLLGTFGEQYFGPGTRLTVT.

The J gene is TRBJ1-2, the V gene TRBV28, with a possible D match to TRBD1 (6 bases). V gave up 4 bases and J gave up 5 bases, with 11 bases separating them. The CDR3 has 13 residues. Germline loops: CDR1 MDHEN, CDR2 SYDVKM. CDR3 sequence (DNA): TGTGCCAGCAGTTCCCCGGACAGATATGGCTACACCTTC. Translating gives CASSSPDRYGYTF.

J is TRBJ2-1 and V is TRBV18, with D possibly TRBD1 on 6 matching bases. Trimming took 3 bases from V and 7 from J, leaving 19 bases between them. Per germline, CDR1 KGHSH and CDR2 LQKENI. The CDR3 is made up of 16 amino acids. The CDR3 DNA reads as TGTGCCAGCTCACCGGGTAGCAGGGGATTGAGGAATGAGCAGTTCTTC. Translating it yields CASSPGSRGLRNEQFF.

V gene TRBV19 combines with J gene TRBJ1-2; the D gene is possibly TRBD1 (6 bases). Between the trimmed V and J ends, which lost 2 bases and 2 bases, there was a span of 18 bases. The germline V gene has CDR1 LNHDA and CDR2 SQIVND (reference sequence). The length of the CDR3 is 17 residues. The CDR3 region is CASSIIGQTPENYGYTF. CDR3 bases: TGTGCCAGTAGTATAATCGGACAGACCCCGGAGAACTATGGCTACACCTTC.

This clone was seen a single time. J is TRBJ2-7 and V is TRBV6-5; D unresolved. This CDR3 comprises 11 residues. Trimming took off 4 bases at V and 6 bases at J, with 7 bases between the two ends. The germline gives CDR1 MNHEY, CDR2 SVGAGI. CDR3 residues: CASSSPPEQYF. The CDR3 DNA reads TGTGCCAGCAGTTCTCCCCCCGAGCAGTACTTC.

The V and J genes are TRBV7-9 and TRBJ2-1; 7 nucleotides match TRBD2. Germline CDR1 reads SEHNR; CDR2 reads FQNEAQ (reference sequence). Trimming at V came to 4 bases and at J to 9 bases, leaving 12 bases not matched to a gene. The CDR3 consists of 15 residues. CDR3 loop: CASSWTSFASGEQFF. CDR3 coding DNA: TGTGCCAGCAGCTGGACTAGTTTTGCGTCGGGTGAGCAGTTCTTC.

The V call is TRBV28, the J call TRBJ2-7, with D perhaps TRBD2 (5 bases). V was shortened by 5 bases and J by 2 bases, with 10 bases between the two germline ends. Germline assignment: CDR1 MDHEN and CDR2 SYDVKM. The CDR3 contains 13 residues. The CDR3 loop is CASSPGVPYEQYF. DNA for the CDR3: TGTGCCAGCAGTCCCGGGGTCCCCTACGAGCAGTACTTC.

The CDR3 region has the DNA TGCAGTGCTAGTATCCCGCTAGCGGGTAACAATGAGCAGTTCTTC. This gives the protein CSASIPLAGNNEQFF. The chain is built from TRBV20-1 and TRBJ2-1, with TRBD2 matching 8 bases. The germline V gene encodes CDR1 DFQATT and CDR2 SNEGSKA (reference sequence). The CDR3 covers 15 residues. Germline trimming cut 3 bases from V and 5 bases from J; bases unmatched to any gene: 9.

This clone has a handful of counts. The rearrangement joins TRBV10-1 to TRBJ2-4, with TRBD2 identical over 7 bases. The germline V gene encodes CDR1 WNHNN and CDR2 SYGVQD (reference sequence). The V and J ends lost 4 bases and 1 base, in that order; junction bases with no gene match: 7. CDR3 size: 16 residues. CDR3 sequence (DNA): TGCGCCAGCAGTGCGGGAGGCCTTGGGGCCAAAAACATTCAGTACTTC. Translated, it gives CASSAGGLGAKNIQYF.

A word on this clone: Within the sample, other DNA sequences also encode this same CDR3. In DNA, the CDR3 is TGTGCCTGGACTAGGAGCTCCTACAATGAGCAGTTCTTC. As protein: CAWTRSSYNEQFF. The chain links TRBV30 to TRBJ2-1; D gene unclear. This CDR3 spans 13 amino acids. Trimming removed 4 bases from V and 0 bases from J, with 7 bases in between. CDR1 is GTSNPN, CDR2 SVGIG, per germline (reference sequence).

CDR3 loop: CASSLYTSGRSTDTQYF. The CDR3 nucleotides are TGTGCCAGCAGTTTATATACTAGCGGGAGGTCCACAGATACGCAGTATTTT. V usage is TRBV28 and J usage is TRBJ2-3, with 12 bases lining up with TRBD2. Germline V gene sequence: CDR1 MDHEN, CDR2 SYDVKM. V was clipped by 1 base and J by 2 bases; unmatched bases: 4. CDR3 size: 17 residues.

The V and J genes are TRBV19 and TRBJ1-4; D is possibly TRBD1 (6 bases). The CDR3 totals 15 residues. CDR1 is LNHDA, CDR2 SQIVND, per germline (reference sequence). The ends were cut back, 3 bases at V and 8 bases at J, with 16 bases in the middle. The CDR3 region is CASSIDRDRREKLFF. CDR3 DNA sequence: TGTGCCAGTAGTATCGATCGTGACAGGAGGGAAAAACTGTTTTTT. The full variable domain, in which reference TRBV19 and TRBJ1-4 provide the parts outside the CDR3, is DGGITQSPKYLFRKEGQNVTLSCEQNLNHDAMYWYRQDPGQGLRLIYYSQIVNDFQKGDIAEGYSVSREKKESFPLTVTSAQKNPTAFYLCASSIDRDRREKLFFGSGTQLSVL.

The rearrangement links TRBV6-4 to TRBJ2-1; possibly TRBD2 for D (5 bases). The V and J ends lost 3 bases and 0 bases respectively, with 9 bases between them. Germline V lookup: CDR1 MRHNA, CDR2 SNTAGT. CDR3 length equals 15 residues. CDR3 in DNA: TGTGCCAGCAGTGAGGACTGGAGCTCCTACAATGAGCAGTTCTTC. The encoded protein is CASSEDWSSYNEQFF.

J is TRBJ2-7 and V is TRBV30; weak D call: TRBD2 (7 bases). V gave up 1 base and J gave up 9 bases, with 19 bases separating them. CDR1 is GTSNPN and CDR2 is SVGIG in the germline V gene (reference sequence). The CDR3 is 14 amino acids. CDR3 region: CAWSATQQGGGQYF. The CDR3 nucleotides read TGTGCCTGGAGTGCCACTCAACAGGGAGGGGGGCAGTACTTC. The full variable domain, completed using reference TRBV30 and TRBJ2-7, is SQTIHQWPATLVQPVGSPLSLECTVEGTSNPNLYWYRQAAGRGLQLLFYSVGIGQISSEVPQNLSASRPQDRQFILSSKKLLLSDSGFYLCAWSATQQGGGQYFGPGTRLTVT.

The rearrangement joins TRBV24-1 to TRBJ2-5, with 10 bases lining up with TRBD1. The CDR3 has 16 amino acids. J gave up 5 bases and V 3 bases, and 8 bases lay outside the gene matches. Germline V gene lookup returns CDR1 KGHDR and CDR2 SFDVKD. CDR3 coding DNA: TGTGCCACCAGTGATCGTGACAGGGGGCGAGTCGAGACCCAGTACTTC. This codes for CATSDRDRGRVETQYF.

This sequence joins TRBV18 and TRBJ2-7; 9 positions match TRBD1. This CDR3 spans 17 amino acids. J was trimmed by 0 bases and V by 4 bases; bases with no gene match: 10. Germline CDR1 is KGHSH and CDR2 is LQKENI. CDR3 protein: CASSQDRGQLISYEQYF. DNA of the CDR3: TGTGCCAGCTCACAGGACAGGGGCCAACTTATCTCCTACGAGCAGTACTTC.